The clone carrying this T cell receptor beta chain was picked up many times. Across 18 months, stable Graves' hyperthyroidism was marked by no progression to ophthalmopathy. The PBMCs studied were ones that came from approximately 9.9 ml fresh peripheral blood. This CDR3 contains 13 residues. Germline V gives CDR1 KGHSH, CDR2 LQKENI. J gave up 4 bases and V 4 bases, and 3 bases lay outside the gene matches. The TCR beta CDR3 regions underwent amplification using RNA transcripts as the source. First-round RT-PCR targeting the TCR CDR3 was performed with the HTBI primer set. TCRdb re-called the multiplex PCR reads with MiXCR, one entry per CDR3 protein. This sample has roughly 630,000 distinct CDR3 sequences; less than 20% occur once, and the top ten carry about 7%. This record belongs to a study of T cells in Graves' hyperthyroidism and ophthalmopathy.

The chain employs TRBV18 and TRBJ2-7, with 8 bases matching TRBD1. The sequenced sample was blood. The clonotype comes from a woman aged 25-40 years with Graves' hyperthyroidism. CDR3 amino acids: CASSQQGGYEQYF. CDR3 DNA sequence: TGTGCCAGCTCACAACAGGGGGGATACGAGCAGTACTTC.